The rows below give T cell receptor beta chains drawn from one sample of a study of response to subunit inactivated influenza vaccine. MiXCR, run by TCRdb on the RT-PCR reads, gives a single entry per CDR3 protein. Of over 750,000 distinct CDR3 sequences listed, 21% are singletons. The sequenced sample was PBMCs from blood, obtained 4 to 6 days after vaccination. Receptors originate from a man over 45 who received an inactivated influenza vaccine. The CDR3 runs from the conserved cysteine through the conserved F or W. D genes are given only for firm matches. Part of the rows lack a size; the others show once, few, many or a class for expanded clones.

j_gene | d_gene | v_gene | abundance | CDR3aa | CDR3nt
TRBJ2-5 | . | TRBV7-9 | . | CASSLESSEKETQYF | TGTGCCAGCAGCTTAGAATCTAGCGAGAAAGAGACCCAGTACTTC
TRBJ2-3 | TRBD1 | TRBV7-9 | few | CASSPATRGPTTDTQYF | TGTGCCAGCAGCCCCGCTACCAGGGGGCCCACCACAGATACGCAGTATTTT
TRBJ2-3 | . | TRBV28 | . | CASRRSLGDTQYF | TGTGCCAGCAGAAGGAGCTTGGGAGATACGCAGTATTTT
TRBJ1-6 | TRBD1 | TRBV6-2/TRBV6-3 | few | CASSRGTGSGSPLHF | TGTGCCAGCAGTCGCGGGACAGGGTCCGGTTCACCCCTCCACTTT
TRBJ2-2 | . | TRBV6-2/TRBV6-3 | few | CASESTVRRAGELFF | TGTGCCAGCGAATCGACAGTCCGCCGTGCCGGGGAGCTGTTTTTT
TRBJ2-1 | TRBD2 | TRBV7-6 | . | CASSLATRLAGAPYNEQFF | TGTGCCAGCAGCTTAGCTACCCGCCTAGCGGGAGCCCCCTACAATGAGCAGTTCTTC
TRBJ2-2 | . | TRBV5-1 | many | CASSLSSQGNTGELFF | TGCGCCAGCAGCTTGTCGTCGCAAGGGAACACCGGGGAGCTGTTTTTT
TRBJ2-4 | . | TRBV29-1 | . | CSVEWVGSENIQYF | TGCAGCGTTGAATGGGTCGGCAGCGAAAACATTCAGTACTTC
TRBJ2-5 | . | TRBV24-1 | few | CATSHGRETQYF | TGTGCCACCAGTCACGGCAGAGAGACCCAGTACTTC
TRBJ2-7 | . | TRBV24-1 | . | CATSDDKKQYF | TGTGCCACCAGTGACGACAAGAAACAGTACTTC
TRBJ2-5 | TRBD1 | TRBV11-3 | . | CASSLGPGTGSQETQYF | TGTGCCAGCAGCTTAGGTCCGGGGACAGGATCCCAAGAGACCCAGTACTTC
TRBJ2-7 | . | TRBV15 | . | CATSSGRNSYEQYF | TGTGCCACCAGCAGTGGACGAAACTCCTACGAGCAGTACTTC
TRBJ2-7 | TRBD2 | TRBV6-1 | few | CASTAGGPIYEQYF | TGTGCCAGCACCGCGGGAGGGCCCATCTACGAGCAGTACTTC
TRBJ1-2 | . | TRBV7-9 | . | CASKDPTGYGYTF | TGTGCCAGCAAAGACCCGACGGGGTATGGCTACACCTTC
TRBJ2-2 | . | TRBV9 | many | CASSVGGGELFF | TGTGCCAGCAGCGTAGGAGGCGGGGAGCTGTTTTTT
TRBJ2-1 | . | TRBV28 | . | CASSTADLYNEQFF | TGTGCCAGCAGTACGGCAGACCTTTACAATGAGCAGTTCTTC
TRBJ1-1 | TRBD1 | TRBV4-3 | few | CASSRVDRGGTEAFF | TGCGCCAGCAGCCGCGTAGACAGGGGGGGGACTGAAGCTTTCTTT
TRBJ1-1 | . | TRBV6-1 | few | CASYRSSAMNTEAFF | TGTGCCAGTTATCGCTCCTCGGCGATGAACACTGAAGCTTTCTTT
TRBJ1-4 | . | TRBV7-9 | few | CASSLVPETGEKLFF | TGTGCCAGCAGCTTAGTTCCAGAAACGGGGGAAAAACTGTTTTTT
TRBJ2-3 | . | TRBV7-2 | many | CASSFIRPGADTQYF | TGTGCCAGCAGCTTCATTCGCCCTGGGGCAGATACGCAGTATTTT
TRBJ1-1 | . | TRBV7-8 | . | CASSRVGTTEAFF | TGTGCCAGCAGTAGGGTGGGGACCACTGAAGCTTTCTTT
TRBJ2-1 | . | TRBV10-1 | few | CASSRDTGEQFF | TGCGCCAGCAGTAGGGACACCGGGGAGCAGTTCTTC
TRBJ2-2 | TRBD2 | TRBV27 | . | CASRLAGYLTGELFF | TGTGCCAGCAGACTAGCGGGATACCTCACCGGGGAGCTGTTTTTT
TRBJ2-7 | TRBD1 | TRBV7-8 | . | CASSPPRRGPNSYEQYF | TGTGCCAGCAGCCCACCCCGCAGGGGGCCCAACTCCTACGAGCAGTACTTC
TRBJ1-6 | . | TRBV6-2/TRBV6-3 | . | CASSYPHSYGNSPLHF | TGTGCCAGCAGTTATCCTCATTCCTACGGGAATTCACCCCTCCACTTT
TRBJ2-2 | . | TRBV12-3/TRBV12-4 | few | CASSSGGRTSGELFF | TGTGCCAGCAGCTCAGGAGGTCGGACATCCGGGGAGCTGTTTTTT
TRBJ2-2 | TRBD1 | TRBV24-1 | . | CATSLTGGKPGELFF | TGTGCCACCAGCCTGACAGGGGGCAAACCCGGGGAGCTGTTTTTT
TRBJ2-1 | TRBD2 | TRBV7-2 | few | CASSLGLASSYNEQFF | TGTGCCAGCAGCCTAGGACTAGCCAGCTCCTACAATGAGCAGTTCTTC
TRBJ2-3 | TRBD2 | TRBV5-1 | . | CASQRGETTDTQYF | TGCGCCAGCCAGCGGGGGGAGACCACAGATACGCAGTATTTT